This paragraph covers one T cell receptor beta chain sequence. What it recognizes is unknown. The data originate from a study of PD-1 blockade in classical Hodgkin lymphoma. Study-level findings and limits: Similar baseline diversity was found in complete responders and newly diagnosed patients. Exclusion removed patients who began nivolumab under 1 year after ASCT. The CD4+ diversity rise by C4D1 was clearest in complete responders. Lower baseline TCR diversity was reported for newly diagnosed patients than for healthy donors.

Per the germline V gene, CDR1 is LGHNA and CDR2 is YSLEER. Trimming cost V 0 bases and J 0 bases, with 6 bases left between them. The CDR3 runs 15 residues. Brentuximab vedotin exposure varied among the patients, all of whom had relapsed after autologous stem cell transplantation. Clones were sequenced by immunoSEQ multiplex PCR, and TCRdb holds only the in-frame ones, with some missing. Found here are 100,000 to 130,000 clones, roughly 87% of them singletons; the top ten hold 15% to 20%. This TCR was recovered from a human donor with classical Hodgkin lymphoma. Sequencing used peripheral blood mononuclear cells (PBMCs), obtained before the second cycle of nivolumab. The chain recombines TRBV4-3 with TRBJ2-1; unclear D gene. The CDR3 region has the DNA TGCGCCAGCAGCCAAGATCCGGGCTCCTACAATGAGCAGTTCTTC. It yields the protein CASSQDPGSYNEQFF.